The 17 T cell receptor beta chains below were found in one sample sequenced in a study of T-cell memory formation after mild COVID-19. TCRdb re-analysed the 5' RACE reads in MiXCR, keeping a single row per CDR3 protein. The sample gives about 350,000 distinct CDR3 sequences, 20% to 25% of which show up once; 21% is in the top ten. Input material: PBMCs or a T cell subset sorted from them (not recorded which). These receptor sequences come from a man aged 18 to 30 who had mild COVID-19 (a few samples of this study predate the infection). Cell type and time point are not known.

Remarks on this clonotype: Possible read error: a much larger clone is one base away. The chain has TRBV5-5 and TRBJ1-2, with D unclear. Trimming left V 4 bases short and J 6 bases short, with 16 bases between. Germline V gene data show CDR1 as SGHKS and CDR2 as YYEKEE (reference sequence). The CDR3 loop spans 14 amino acids. The CDR3 sequence is CASSHEWGGDGYTF. CDR3 nucleotide sequence: TGTGCCAGCAGCCACGAATGGGGAGGCGATGGCTACACCTTC.

The V and J genes are TRBV9 and TRBJ1-1, with D unresolved. There are 13 residues in the CDR3. Germline V lookup: CDR1 SGDLS, CDR2 YYNGEE. V was pared by 0 bases and J by 5 bases, with 8 bases between. Here the CDR3 reads CASSVGSGTEAFF. The DNA for the CDR3 is TGTGCCAGCAGCGTAGGGTCCGGGACTGAAGCTTTCTTT.

This clonotype was observed many times. This rearrangement joins TRBV7-9 to TRBJ2-5; 12 bases fit TRBD1. This CDR3 has 16 amino acids. The junction had 7 bases not matched to a gene; V was cut back by 3 bases and J by 5 bases. Germline V CDR1 and CDR2: SEHNR, FQNEAQ (reference sequence). The DNA of the CDR3 is TGTGCCAGCAGCTTCCGGGACAGGGGGCGCGAGGAGACCCAGTACTTC. Its protein is CASSFRDRGREETQYF.

At least ten counts were recorded for this clonotype. V gene TRBV7-2 combines with J gene TRBJ2-3; perhaps D is TRBD1 or TRBD2 (6 bases each). The V end was cut by 5 bases, the J end by 4 bases, with 13 bases between. The CDR3 spans 14 residues. Germline V lookup: CDR1 SGHTA, CDR2 FQGNSA. The CDR3 here is CASSPQGGPDTQYF. The CDR3 region has the DNA TGTGCCAGCAGCCCGCAAGGGGGGCCAGATACGCAGTATTTT. The variable domain in full, with the rest retrieved from reference TRBV7-2 and TRBJ2-3, is GAGVSQSPSNKVTEKGKDVELRCDPISGHTALYWYRQSLGQGLEFLIYFQGNSAPDKSGLPSDRFSAERTGGSVSTLTIQRTQQEDSAVYLCASSPQGGPDTQYFGPGTRLTVL.

This chain connects TRBV7-6 to TRBJ2-3, with D perhaps being TRBD1 or TRBD2 (5 bases each). The V end lost 5 bases, the J end lost 10 bases, and 13 bases lay between the germline ends. Germline V CDR1 and CDR2: SGHVS, FNYEAQ. There are 12 residues in the CDR3. The CDR3 spells CASSKRGVAQYF. CDR3 nucleotide sequence: TGTGCCAGCAGCAAACGGGGCGTCGCGCAGTATTTT. Using reference TRBV7-6 and TRBJ2-3 for the parts outside the CDR3, the full variable domain is GAGVSQSPRYKVTKRGQDVALRCDPISGHVSLYWYRQALGQGPEFLTYFNYEAQQDKSGLPNDRFSAERPEGSISTLTIQRTEQRDSAMYRCASSKRGVAQYFGPGTRLTVL.

The genes are TRBV18 and TRBJ1-6, with D unclear. The CDR3 is 13 residues long. The germline V gene encodes CDR1 KGHSH and CDR2 LQKENI. V lost 2 bases and J lost 5, with 4 bases in between. For the CDR3, the DNA is TGTGCCAGCTCACCAACTCATAATTCACCCCTCCACTTT. This encodes CASSPTHNSPLHF.

The rearrangement uses TRBV9 and TRBJ2-3; the D gene could be TRBD1 or TRBD2 (6 bases each). This CDR3 comprises 14 residues. The V and J ends lost 4 bases and 2 bases respectively, with 11 bases between them. The germline gives CDR1 SGDLS, CDR2 YYNGEE. CDR3 loop: CASSRGRNTDTQYF. For the CDR3, the DNA is TGTGCCAGCAGCCGGGGGCGGAACACAGATACGCAGTATTTT.

The chain links TRBV24-1 to TRBJ2-3, with 8 bases identical to TRBD2. Trimming removed 3 bases from V and 11 bases from J; junction bases left unmatched: 9. The CDR3 sequence is 14 residues long. The germline CDR1 and CDR2 sequences are KGHDR and SFDVKD. In DNA form, the CDR3 reads TGTGCCACCAGTGATGGTACCTCAGCGGGGGAGCAGTATTTT. Translated: CATSDGTSAGEQYF.

The V and J genes are TRBV7-6 and TRBJ2-3; D call uncertain. With 5 bases removed from V and 7 bases from J, the gap between germline ends came to 7 bases. Per the germline V gene, CDR1 is SGHVS and CDR2 is FNYEAQ. The CDR3 length is 11 residues. Written as DNA, the CDR3 is TGTGCCAGCAGCGAACGCTATACGCAGTATTTT. It specifies CASSERYTQYF.

This clonotype came up a few times. The chain carries TRBV20-1 and TRBJ2-1; 14 bases agree with TRBD2. Germline CDR1 reads DFQATT; CDR2 reads SNEGSKA (reference sequence). CDR3 size: 18 residues. J lost 1 base, V lost 5 bases, and 10 bases had no gene match. This chain's CDR3 is CSAPPGLAGVKSYNEQFF. Written as DNA, the CDR3 is TGCAGTGCTCCTCCGGGACTAGCGGGGGTGAAGTCCTACAATGAGCAGTTCTTC.

This clonotype was seen many times. This sequence joins TRBV28 and TRBJ2-1, with 8 bases identical to TRBD2. The CDR3 extends over 15 amino acids. Germline V gives CDR1 MDHEN, CDR2 SYDVKM. V shed 3 bases, J shed 6 bases, and the junction held 7 bases outside the gene matches. DNA for the CDR3: TGTGCCAGCAGTTTCGGGGGGGGTGGACGCAATGAGCAGTTCTTC. It is translated as CASSFGGGGRNEQFF.

The rearrangement uses TRBV10-3 and TRBJ1-1; possibly TRBD1 for D (5 bases). The CDR3 consists of 16 residues. Trimming stripped 2 bases from V and 7 bases from J, with 20 bases between. From germline, CDR1 is ENHRY and CDR2 SYGVKD. The CDR3 nucleotides are TGTGCCATCAGTGAGGCGGTGGGGGGGAGAGGCCTTGAAGCTTTCTTT. This gives the protein CAISEAVGGRGLEAFF.

This clonotype was counted a few times. The chain is built from TRBV7-8 and TRBJ1-5; 7 nucleotides line up with TRBD1. CDR3 length equals 14 residues. V was clipped by 5 bases and J by 1 base; unmatched bases: 2. CDR1 is SGHVS, CDR2 FQNEAQ, per germline. The CDR3 nucleotides are TGTGCCAGCAGCCAGACAGGGAGCAATCAGCCCCAGCATTTT. Translating it yields CASSQTGSNQPQHF.

The gene calls are TRBV28 and TRBJ2-7; 8 bases match TRBD1. The CDR3 runs 14 residues. Germline V gives CDR1 MDHEN, CDR2 SYDVKM. V was pared by 4 bases and J by 4 bases, with 6 bases of the junction left unmatched. The chain's CDR3 is CASSWGQAPYEQYV. CDR3 DNA: TGTGCCAGCAGTTGGGGACAGGCCCCTTACGAGCAGTACGTC.

This clonotype was counted between two and nine times. V usage is TRBV5-1 and J usage is TRBJ2-1; D is perhaps TRBD2 (5 bases). Germline CDR1 is SGHRS and CDR2 is YFSETQ. This CDR3 comprises 14 residues. Trimming took 1 base from V and 8 from J, leaving 13 bases between them. The CDR3 sequence: CASSLSPGKDEQFF. CDR3 DNA: TGCGCCAGCAGCTTGTCGCCGGGAAAGGATGAGCAGTTCTTC.

This chain uses TRBV5-1 with TRBJ2-1; TRBD2 aligns across 9 bases. Germline CDR1 and CDR2: SGHRS and YFSETQ. With 0 bases clipped from V and 4 bases from J, the junction kept 2 bases outside the gene matches. The CDR3 extends over 15 amino acids. Here the CDR3 reads CASSLERGVYNEQFF. CDR3 in DNA: TGCGCCAGCAGCTTGGAGCGGGGGGTTTACAATGAGCAGTTCTTC.

This clonotype has more than one count but fewer than ten. The chain carries TRBV4-1 and TRBJ1-1, with D uncertain. The CDR3 extends over 13 amino acids. Germline CDR1 and CDR2: MGHRA and YSYEKL. V was pared by 1 base and J by 5 bases, with 8 bases between. The CDR3, as DNA: TGCGCCAGCAGCCAAGGAAGGAGTACTGAAGCTTTCTTT. It is translated as CASSQGRSTEAFF.